This T cell receptor (beta chain) was observed in a study of naive and memory T cell subsets (dated 2017 in TCRdb). Looking at the study overall: Sorted naive and memory T cell subsets from peripheral blood were analyzed in the study using a UMI-based, open-source pipeline for TCR alpha and beta sequencing. RNA was DNase-treated and reverse transcribed with TCR constant-region primers, mostly using SuperScript III. IgG serology results and the functional CMV T cell responses were in complete agreement. Overall results and qualifications from the work: The repertoire findings for the naive and memory subsets could not be validated against a ground truth because none was available. RNA-based TCR counts may be influenced by expression changes linked to T cell activation and differentiation. The abundance of TCRs followed a power law with an exponent that differed between naive and memory subsets yet stayed consistent across the three individuals. In both CD4 and CD8 cells, going from naive through CM, EM and EMRA, the Gini index went up while Shannon and inverse Simpson diversity went down. A clonotype was defined as a single alpha or beta chain sequence rather than as a paired alpha/beta receptor. After error correction, over 95% of naive TCR sequences appeared only once, giving much steeper abundance distributions than memory subsets.

V ends up 0 bases short and J 1 base short, with an unmatched junction base count of 5. CDR1 and CDR2 are read off the germline V gene as MDHEN and SYDVKM. The CDR3 has 16 amino acids, counting the end cysteine and phenylalanine. Here the CDR3 DNA is all that survives: 48 bases in frame from base 1. About this clonotype: Its cognate antigen has yet to be identified. Base-call qualities are not available, and no considerably larger clone is one nucleotide away.

Library preparation used UMI-ligation and nested PCR. The beta constant-region primer consisted of an equimolar mixture of two oligonucleotides that together covered TRBC1 and TRBC2. The ligated cDNA went through four rounds of PCR with nested alpha and beta constant-region primers together with the SP2 primer. A single-stranded oligonucleotide containing the SP2 primer and a 12-nucleotide UMI was joined to the 3' end of the cDNA by T4 RNA ligase 1. Incubation of the ligation reaction was carried out at 16 degrees C for about 18-25 hours. PCR2 was typically performed as a SYBR Green qPCR and was stopped at a predetermined threshold so that over-amplification was prevented. Agencourt AMPure XP magnetic beads were used for all purifications after the first. Library amounts were measured by Qubit and library quality was assessed on a TapeStation, where the main peak was expected at around 650 bp. Pooled libraries were sequenced on an Illumina MiSeq with v2 2x251 paired-end kits, typically giving roughly 0.85-2.2 million reads per sample. Each sample was pooled at around 4 nM, and roughly 4.5-8% PhiX was included to help cluster recognition. The study's own analysis went as follows. FASTQ reads processed by Demultiplexor were assigned V and J genes by Decombinator through tag matching that tolerated a single base-pair mismatch. By using UMIs, Collapsinator corrected both sequencing errors and the frequency errors caused by PCR heterogeneity. CDR3Translator translated TCRs and extracted CDR3s from the conserved cysteine to the FGXG phenylalanine, flagging non-productive sequences. Gini, Shannon entropy and inverse Simpson indices were calculated on repertoires subsampled to equal numbers of UMI-defined TCRs. Within the linear range, a power law was fitted by maximum likelihood to the distributions of clonotype abundance. Similar UMI counts, unique TCR numbers and clonal distributions were obtained with the pipeline and with MIGEC on one naive CD8 sample. The repertoires were searched for 6,000 to 9,500 CMV-associated CDR3 sequences that had been compiled from VDJdb and a published dataset. TCRdb redid the processing of the public reads, applying fastp at Q25 and MiXCR, and retained in-frame beta chains. Identical CDR3 proteins give one entry, which carries the most common genes and DNA. None of the V and J calls come from the authors' own analysis; TCRdb made them. The sample profile shows 1,300 to 1,500 distinct CDR3 sequences; just under 7.5% of them were found once. Just over 85% of the sample lies in the top ten.

From the second PCR step on, the TCR alpha and beta chain libraries were amplified in separate reactions. CMV status of each donor was established by measuring IFNgamma production from CD4+ T cells after fresh PBMCs were stimulated overnight with CMV viral lysate. CD4 T cells were positively selected using Miltenyi beads, after which CD8 T cells were positively selected from the CD4-negative fraction. After staining for CD3, CD4, CD8, CD45RA, CD27 and a live/dead dye, cells were sorted on a BD Aria II into four subsets based on CD45RA and CD27. Effector memory cells were sorted as CD45RA-CD27-, and EMRA cells as CD45RA+CD27-. Blood was obtained from a few healthy volunteers, and the blood from each volunteer was fractionated into CD4 and CD8 T cells and subsequently into four differentiation subsets. Approximately 110 ml of peripheral blood was taken from each donor, and PBMC were separated by density-gradient centrifugation on Ficoll-Paque PLUS. Sorted cells were lysed in RLT buffer, and RNA was extracted with a Qiagen RNeasy kit and stored at -80°C.

The material sequenced was CD8+ TEMRA cells from blood. The sample's cell subset or site label, in plain terms: effector memory re-expressing CD45RA, CD45RA+ CD27-. This chain joins TRBV28 to TRBJ1-1, with TRBD1 matching 7 junction bases. This sequence was found in a human donor in good health. The nucleotide sequence reads TGTGCCAGCAGTTTATGGTACAGGGGAGCGAACACTGAAGCTTTCTTT. Translated, this gives CASSLWYRGANTEAFF.